Presented here are 9 T cell receptor beta chains from one specimen sequenced in a study of CD8 T cells in Susac syndrome. An input of roughly 0.45 to 1 ug of RNA was subjected to reverse transcription using random hexamers. One entry per CDR3 protein results from TCRdb running MiXCR on the immunoSEQ multiplex PCR reads. The table shows tens of thousands of distinct CDR3 sequences, with 91% occurring only once. The sample was CD8+ T cells from PBMCs. Receptors were obtained from a human donor with multiple sclerosis.

This clonotype was recorded a few times. The rearrangement uses TRBV12-3 or TRBV12-4 and TRBJ2-7, with 7 bases aligning to TRBD1. V shed 5 bases and J 3 bases; nucleotides not matched to a gene: 1. There are 12 residues in the CDR3. DNA of the CDR3: TGTGCCAGCAGTCGACAGGGCTACGAGCAGTACTTC. Amino acids: CASSRQGYEQYF.

CDR3 region: CASSVYEQYF. The DNA for the CDR3 is TGTGCCAGCAGCGTCTACGAGCAGTACTTC. The V call is TRBV9, the J call TRBJ2-7, with D unresolved. The CDR3 runs 10 residues. The V gene's germline CDR1 is SGDLS and CDR2 YYNGEE. V shed 2 bases and J shed 3 bases, with 0 bases lying between them. The full variable domain, with the rest looked up from reference TRBV9 and TRBJ2-7, is DSGVTQTPKHLITATGQRVTLRCSPRSGDLSVYWYQQSLDQGLQFLIQYYNGEERAKGNILERFSAQQFPDLHSELNLSSLELGDSALYFCASSVYEQYFGPGTRLTVT.

J is TRBJ2-3 and V is TRBV27; 7 bases map to TRBD2. The CDR3 totals 15 residues. The V gene's germline CDR1 is MNHEY and CDR2 SMNVEV (reference sequence). Trimming cost V 5 bases and J 0 bases; bases outside gene matches: 5. The CDR3 DNA reads TGTGCCAGCAGTAGAGCGGGGATTAGCACAGATACGCAGTATTTT. Its protein product is CASSRAGISTDTQYF.

A few counts support this clonotype. The chain links TRBV4-1 to TRBJ2-5; D possibly corresponds to TRBD2 (6 bases). CDR3 length equals 14 residues. Germline assignment: CDR1 MGHRA and CDR2 YSYEKL. V was clipped by 5 bases and J by 1 base, with 11 bases between them. CDR3: CASSAGTLQETQYF. The CDR3 DNA follows: TGCGCCAGCAGCGCCGGGACTCTCCAAGAGACCCAGTACTTC.

The chain has TRBV5-4 and TRBJ2-3; TRBD1 matches 7 bases. The CDR3 is 17 residues long. V lost 3 bases and J lost 1; bases outside the gene matches: 11. CDR1 and CDR2 (germline): SGHNT, YYREEE (reference sequence). This chain's CDR3 is CASSSGTAPWGTDTQYF. The CDR3 nucleotides read TGTGCCAGCAGCTCAGGGACAGCCCCCTGGGGCACAGATACGCAGTATTTT.

This rearrangement joins TRBV15 to TRBJ1-5; 9 bases are a match to TRBD1. The V gene end was trimmed by 0 bases and the J gene end by 6 bases; junction bases not matched to a gene: 15. The germline gives CDR1 LNHNV, CDR2 YYDKDF (reference sequence). The CDR3 loop spans 19 amino acids. This chain's CDR3 is CATSRDTGTGKFSGQPQHF. CDR3 DNA sequence: TGTGCCACCAGCAGAGATACCGGGACAGGGAAGTTTAGCGGTCAGCCCCAGCATTTT.

The V gene is TRBV7-9, the J gene TRBJ1-4; D gene unclear. Germline V gives CDR1 SEHNR, CDR2 FQNEAQ (reference sequence). Trimming shortened V by 2 bases and J by 9 bases, and 7 bases separated the two germline ends. There are 12 residues in the CDR3. The CDR3 reads CASSLWEQKLFF. CDR3 coding DNA: TGTGCCAGCAGCTTATGGGAACAAAAACTGTTTTTT.

The V and J genes are TRBV12-3 or TRBV12-4 and TRBJ2-7; D remains ambiguous. V lost 2 bases, J lost 0 bases, and 8 bases lay in between. The CDR3 runs 14 residues. The DNA of the CDR3 is TGTGCCAGCAGTTTAAGGGCGTCCTCCTACGAGCAGTACTTC. Protein product: CASSLRASSYEQYF.

The V and J genes are TRBV20-1 and TRBJ2-1; 8 bases map to TRBD1. The CDR3 extends over 19 amino acids. The junction had 19 bases not matched to a gene; V was cut back by 1 base and J by 5 bases. Germline assignment: CDR1 DFQATT and CDR2 SNEGSKA (reference sequence). The CDR3 DNA reads as TGCAGTGCTAGAGTCCTCGACGGGGAGGACAGGGACTTGCACAATGAGCAGTTCTTC. This translates into CSARVLDGEDRDLHNEQFF.